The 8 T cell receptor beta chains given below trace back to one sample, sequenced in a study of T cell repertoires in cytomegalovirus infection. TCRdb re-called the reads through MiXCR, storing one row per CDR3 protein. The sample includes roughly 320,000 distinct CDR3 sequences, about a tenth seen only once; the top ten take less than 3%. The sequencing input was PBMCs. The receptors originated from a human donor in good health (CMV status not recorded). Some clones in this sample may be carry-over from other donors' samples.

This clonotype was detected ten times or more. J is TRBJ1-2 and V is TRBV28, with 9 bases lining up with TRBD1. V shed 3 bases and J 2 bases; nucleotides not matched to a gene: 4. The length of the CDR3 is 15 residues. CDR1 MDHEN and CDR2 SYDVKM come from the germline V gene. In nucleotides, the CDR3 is TGTGCCAGCAGTTTTTCCGGGACAGGGAACTATGGCTACACCTTC. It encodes CASSFSGTGNYGYTF.

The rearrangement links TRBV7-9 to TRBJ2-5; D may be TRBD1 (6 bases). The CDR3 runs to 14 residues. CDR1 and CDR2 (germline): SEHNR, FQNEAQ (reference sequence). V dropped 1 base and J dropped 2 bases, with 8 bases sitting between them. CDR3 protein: CASSLEGQQETQYF. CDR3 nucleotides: TGTGCCAGCAGCTTAGAAGGACAGCAAGAGACCCAGTACTTC.

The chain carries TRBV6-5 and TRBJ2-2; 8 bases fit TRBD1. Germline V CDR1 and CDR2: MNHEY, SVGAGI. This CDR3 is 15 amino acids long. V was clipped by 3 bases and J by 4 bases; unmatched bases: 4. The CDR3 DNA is TGTGCCAGCAGTTATGTCGACAGGGGCACCGGGGAGCTGTTTTTT. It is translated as CASSYVDRGTGELFF.

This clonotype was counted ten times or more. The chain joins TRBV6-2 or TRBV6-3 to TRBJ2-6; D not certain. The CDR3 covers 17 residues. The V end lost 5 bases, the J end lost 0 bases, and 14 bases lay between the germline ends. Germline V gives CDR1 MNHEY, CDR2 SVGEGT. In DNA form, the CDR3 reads TGTGCCAGCAGTAGAGTTGGACGGCACTCTGGGGCCAACGTCCTGACTTTC. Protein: CASSRVGRHSGANVLTF.

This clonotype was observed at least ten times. In nucleotides, the CDR3 is TGTGCCAGCAGCTTAAGCCAGGGGGCCTATGGCTACACCTTC. Translated, it gives CASSLSQGAYGYTF. The chain combines TRBV7-8 with TRBJ1-2; 8 nucleotides match TRBD1. V dropped 2 bases and J dropped 4; count of bases not matched to a gene: 3. The CDR3 is 14 amino acids. The germline CDR1 and CDR2 sequences are SGHVS and FQNEAQ.

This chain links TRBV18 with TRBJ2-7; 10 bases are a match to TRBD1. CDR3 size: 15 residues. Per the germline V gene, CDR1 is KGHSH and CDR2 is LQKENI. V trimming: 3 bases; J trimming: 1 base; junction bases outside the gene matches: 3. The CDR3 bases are TGTGCCAGCTCACCCGGGACAGGGGCTTCCTACGAGCAGTACTTC. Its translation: CASSPGTGASYEQYF.

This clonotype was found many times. CDR3 sequence: CASSELAGGPNEQFF. CDR3 DNA sequence: TGTGCCAGCAGTGAACTAGCGGGGGGGCCCAATGAGCAGTTCTTC. The gene calls are TRBV6-4 and TRBJ2-1, with 13 bases that match TRBD2. CDR3 length equals 15 residues. The germline V gene encodes CDR1 MRHNA and CDR2 SNTAGT. V shed 3 bases, J shed 6 bases, and the junction held 2 bases outside the gene matches.

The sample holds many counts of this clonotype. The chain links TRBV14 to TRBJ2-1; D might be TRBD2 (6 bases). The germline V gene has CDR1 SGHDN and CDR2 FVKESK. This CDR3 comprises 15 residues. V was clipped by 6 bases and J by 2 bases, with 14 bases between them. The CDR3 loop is CASSQGLPAYNEQFF. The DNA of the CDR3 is TGTGCCAGCAGTCAGGGACTCCCAGCCTACAATGAGCAGTTCTTC.